The next 10 T cell receptor beta chains were all read from a single sample in a study of PD-1 blockade in classical Hodgkin lymphoma. No patient escaped relapse after autologous stem cell transplantation, and brentuximab vedotin exposure varied. Profiling relied on immunoSEQ multiplex PCR, and the TCRdb table lists in-frame clones only, not all of them. The sample has some 12,000 clones, about 80% seen once. Here the sequenced sample was peripheral blood mononuclear cells (PBMCs), taken at baseline. The receptor source for this set is a human donor with classical Hodgkin lymphoma.

As for this clone: The junction shows a germline mismatch at one end, possibly a read error. Other DNA sequences within the sample encode an identical CDR3. CDR3 nucleotide sequence: TGCGCCAGCAGACAGGGGGTTGGTGCAACTAATGAAAAACTGTTTTTT. Translation: CASRQGVGATNEKLFF. The V and J genes are TRBV2 and TRBJ1-4; 9 positions agree with TRBD1. The CDR3 covers 16 residues. The germline V gene has CDR1 SNHLY and CDR2 FYNNEI. The full variable domain, its missing parts supplied by reference TRBV2 and TRBJ1-4, is EPEVTQTPSHQVTQMGQEVILRCVPISNHLYFYWYRQILGQKVEFLVSFYNNEISEKSEIFDDQFSVERPDGSNFTLKIRSTKLEDSAMYFCASRQGVGATNEKLFFGSGTQLSVL.

The V gene is TRBV19, the J gene TRBJ1-6, with D unresolved. The CDR3 extends over 14 amino acids. Germline values: CDR1 LNHDA, CDR2 SQIVND (reference sequence). V was shortened by 6 bases and J by 9 bases, with 15 bases between the two germline ends. The CDR3 coding sequence is TGTGCCAGTAGGGACTTTTCAGGTACTTCACCCCTCCACTTT. Encoded protein: CASRDFSGTSPLHF.

This clone is medium-sized within its sample. The chain recombines TRBV30 with TRBJ1-2, with D perhaps matching TRBD1 (6 bases). The CDR3 contains 13 residues. Trimming shortened V by 4 bases and J by 7 bases, and 16 bases separated the two germline ends. The V gene's germline CDR1 is GTSNPN and CDR2 SVGIG (reference sequence). CDR3 nucleotide sequence: TGTGCCTGGAAGGGGCAGGGGACGTCTGGCTACACCTTC. Residues: CAWKGQGTSGYTF. The complete variable domain, with remaining parts taken from reference TRBV30 and TRBJ1-2, reads SQTIHQWPATLVQPVGSPLSLECTVEGTSNPNLYWYRQAAGRGLQLLFYSVGIGQISSEVPQNLSASRPQDRQFILSSKKLLLSDSGFYLCAWKGQGTSGYTFGSGTRLTVV.

The chain employs TRBV6-6 and TRBJ1-1; tentatively, D is TRBD1 (5 bases). Germline CDR1 and CDR2: MNHNY and SVGAGI (reference sequence). The CDR3 runs to 13 residues. Between the trimmed V and J ends, which lost 6 bases and 2 bases, there was a span of 10 bases. The CDR3 DNA sequence: TGTGCCAGCAGCAGACAGCTCAACACTGAAGCTTTCTTT. Amino acids: CASSRQLNTEAFF.

This CDR3 reads CASSPVLAHTEAFF. CDR3 coding DNA: TGTGCCAGCAGCCCCGTATTGGCTCACACTGAAGCTTTCTTT. The chain joins TRBV7-9 to TRBJ1-1; D is uncertain. The V gene lost 5 bases and the J gene lost 3 bases, with 13 bases spanning the gap. In germline, CDR1 is SEHNR, CDR2 FQNEAQ (reference sequence). The CDR3 contains 14 residues.

The chain employs TRBV2 and TRBJ1-5; D is possibly TRBD1 (5 bases). The V end lost 1 base, the J end lost 4 bases, and 8 bases lay between the germline ends. The CDR3 runs to 14 residues. Germline CDR1 and CDR2: SNHLY and FYNNEI. The CDR3 DNA is TGTGCCAGCAGTGAAGGGACAAGAAATCAGCCCCAGCATTTT. This codes for CASSEGTRNQPQHF. Based on the CDR3 plus reference TRBV2 and TRBJ1-5, the full variable domain is EPEVTQTPSHQVTQMGQEVILRCVPISNHLYFYWYRQILGQKVEFLVSFYNNEISEKSEIFDDQFSVERPDGSNFTLKIRSTKLEDSAMYFCASSEGTRNQPQHFGDGTRLSIL.

The chain recombines TRBV7-9 with TRBJ2-1, with 10 bases aligning to TRBD2. CDR1 and CDR2 (germline): SEHNR, FQNEAQ (reference sequence). J was trimmed by 2 bases and V by 2 bases; bases with no gene match: 3. CDR3 length: 16 residues. The CDR3 DNA reads as TGTGCCAGCAGCTTAAGGACTAGCGGTCCCTACAATGAGCAGTTCTTC. This translates into CASSLRTSGPYNEQFF.

This clone is judged medium-sized. V is TRBV30 and J is TRBJ1-1; D perhaps matches TRBD1 (5 bases). Germline V gene sequence: CDR1 GTSNPN, CDR2 SVGIG (reference sequence). This CDR3 has 17 residues. V was trimmed by 1 base and J by 4 bases, leaving 22 bases between them. The CDR3 is CAWSAPWSTSRGTEAFF. The CDR3 DNA follows: TGTGCCTGGAGTGCCCCCTGGTCCACGTCGAGGGGCACTGAAGCTTTCTTT.

The gene calls are TRBV15 and TRBJ1-2; D remains ambiguous. V lost 0 bases, J lost 8 bases, and 7 bases lay in between. CDR3 size: 12 residues. Germline V gene lookup returns CDR1 LNHNV and CDR2 YYDKDF (reference sequence). The CDR3 DNA reads TGTGCCACCAGCAGAGATGCCGGGGGCTACACCTTC. It translates to CATSRDAGGYTF.

The CDR3 sequence is CASSTNYEAFF. CDR3 bases: TGTGCCAGCAGTACCAACTATGAAGCTTTCTTT. The chain combines TRBV6-5 with TRBJ1-1; unclear D gene. V was trimmed by 5 bases and J by 7 bases, leaving 8 bases between them. CDR1 and CDR2 from the germline V gene are MNHEY and SVGAGI. The CDR3 runs to 11 residues.